The clone carrying this T cell receptor (beta chain) was recorded once. Antigen unknown. The CDR3 runs to 15 residues. V was cut by 4 bases and J by 0 bases, with 11 bases left in between. Germline V lookup: CDR1 SGHRS, CDR2 YFSETQ. At the deep level, the assay was run. Sequencing was performed with immunoSEQ multiplex PCR; in TCRdb, only in-frame clones are kept and a portion is missing. The sample consists of some 2.4 million clones, approximately 94% of them appearing once. These data belong to a study of shared clonotypes between healthy human individuals. General study findings and limits: Between four donors, naive CD4 clonotypes were shared at a level of around 5.1%.

The V gene is TRBV5-1, the J gene TRBJ2-1; no firm D call. This clonotype was obtained from a man aged 18-30 years in good health. Some clones in this sample may be carry-over from other donors' samples. The sample comprised naive CD4+ T cells from PBMCs. Subset in this sample: CD45RA+ positively selected. The CDR3 protein is CASSVTFGSYNEQFF. DNA of the CDR3: TGCGCCAGCAGCGTGACCTTCGGCTCCTACAATGAGCAGTTCTTC. The whole variable domain, filled in from reference TRBV5-1 and TRBJ2-1, reads KAGVTQTPRYLIKTRGQQVTLSCSPISGHRSVSWYQQTPGQGLQFLFEYFSETQRNKGNFPGRFSGRQFSNSRSEMNVSTLELGDSALYLCASSVTFGSYNEQFFGPGTRLTVL.